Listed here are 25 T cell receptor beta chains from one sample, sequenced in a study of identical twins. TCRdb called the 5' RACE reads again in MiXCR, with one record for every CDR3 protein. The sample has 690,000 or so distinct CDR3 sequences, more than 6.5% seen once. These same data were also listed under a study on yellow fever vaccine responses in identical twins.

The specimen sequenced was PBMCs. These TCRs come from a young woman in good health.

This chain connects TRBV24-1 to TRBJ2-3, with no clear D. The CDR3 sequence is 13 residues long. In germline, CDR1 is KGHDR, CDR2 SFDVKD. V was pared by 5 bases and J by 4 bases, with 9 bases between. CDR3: CATSVPYPDTQYF. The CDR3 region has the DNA TGTGCCACCAGTGTACCCTATCCAGATACGCAGTATTTT.

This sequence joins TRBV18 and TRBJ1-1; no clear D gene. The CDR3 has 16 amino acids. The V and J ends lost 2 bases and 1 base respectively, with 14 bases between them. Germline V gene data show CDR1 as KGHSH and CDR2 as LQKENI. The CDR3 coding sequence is TGTGCCAGCTCACCAGGGGTAGTATCGGGGAACACTGAAGCTTTCTTT. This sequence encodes CASSPGVVSGNTEAFF.

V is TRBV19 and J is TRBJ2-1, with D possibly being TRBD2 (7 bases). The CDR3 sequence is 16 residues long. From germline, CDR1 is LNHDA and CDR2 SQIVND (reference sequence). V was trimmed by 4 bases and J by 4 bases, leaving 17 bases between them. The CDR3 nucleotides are TGTGCCAGTAGTAAAGCTGGGGGGGCGCATTACAATGAGCAGTTCTTC. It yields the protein CASSKAGGAHYNEQFF.

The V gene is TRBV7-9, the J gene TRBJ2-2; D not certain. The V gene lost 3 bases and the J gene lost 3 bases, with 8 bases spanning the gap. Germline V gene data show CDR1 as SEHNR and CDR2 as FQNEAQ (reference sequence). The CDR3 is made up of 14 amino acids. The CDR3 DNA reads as TGTGCCAGCAGCTTCGTCAGACACACCGGGGAGCTGTTTTTT. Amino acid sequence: CASSFVRHTGELFF.

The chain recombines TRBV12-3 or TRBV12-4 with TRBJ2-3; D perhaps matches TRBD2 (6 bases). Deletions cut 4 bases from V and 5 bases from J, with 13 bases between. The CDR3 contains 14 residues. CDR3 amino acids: CASSSGLSGDTQYF. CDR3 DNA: TGTGCCAGCAGTTCGGGACTTTCCGGAGATACGCAGTATTTT.

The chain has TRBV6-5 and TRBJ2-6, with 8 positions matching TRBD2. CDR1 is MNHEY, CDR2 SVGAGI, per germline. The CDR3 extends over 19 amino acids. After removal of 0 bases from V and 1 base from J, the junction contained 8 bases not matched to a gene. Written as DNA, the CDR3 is TGTGCCAGCAGTTACTCGGTCCCGGGAGGGTCATCTGGGGCCAACGTCCTGACTTTC. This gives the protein CASSYSVPGGSSGANVLTF.

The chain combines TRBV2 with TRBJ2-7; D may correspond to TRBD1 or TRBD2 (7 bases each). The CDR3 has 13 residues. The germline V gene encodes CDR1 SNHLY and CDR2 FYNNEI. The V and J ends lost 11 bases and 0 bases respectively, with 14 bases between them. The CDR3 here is CAYRGGSSYEQYF. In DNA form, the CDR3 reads TGTGCCTACAGGGGAGGGAGCTCCTACGAGCAGTACTTC.

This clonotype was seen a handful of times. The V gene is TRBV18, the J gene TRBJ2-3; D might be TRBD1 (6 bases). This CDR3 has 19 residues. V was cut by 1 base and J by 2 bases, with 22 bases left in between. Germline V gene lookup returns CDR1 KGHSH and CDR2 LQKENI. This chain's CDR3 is CASSPLSLSGQRNTDTQYF. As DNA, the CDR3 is TGTGCCAGCTCACCACTATCTTTGAGCGGACAGAGAAACACAGATACGCAGTATTTT.

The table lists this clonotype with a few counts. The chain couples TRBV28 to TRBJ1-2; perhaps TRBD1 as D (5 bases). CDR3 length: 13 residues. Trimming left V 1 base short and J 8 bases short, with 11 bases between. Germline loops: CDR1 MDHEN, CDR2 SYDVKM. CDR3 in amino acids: CASSLFGTLGYTF. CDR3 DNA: TGTGCCAGCAGTTTATTTGGGACCTTGGGCTACACCTTC.

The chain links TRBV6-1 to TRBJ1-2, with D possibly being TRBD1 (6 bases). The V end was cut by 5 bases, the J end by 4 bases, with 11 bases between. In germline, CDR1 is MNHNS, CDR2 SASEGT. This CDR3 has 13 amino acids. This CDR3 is CASSLGQIYGYTF. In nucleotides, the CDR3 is TGTGCCAGCAGTCTCGGACAGATCTATGGCTACACCTTC.

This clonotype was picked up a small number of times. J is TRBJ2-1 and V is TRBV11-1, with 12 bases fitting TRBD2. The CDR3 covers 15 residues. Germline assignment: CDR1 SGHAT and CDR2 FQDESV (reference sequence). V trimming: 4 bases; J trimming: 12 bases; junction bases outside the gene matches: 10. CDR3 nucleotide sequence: TGTGCCAGCAGCTGGACTAGCGGGGCCCTTGAGAGGCAGTTCTTC. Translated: CASSWTSGALERQFF.

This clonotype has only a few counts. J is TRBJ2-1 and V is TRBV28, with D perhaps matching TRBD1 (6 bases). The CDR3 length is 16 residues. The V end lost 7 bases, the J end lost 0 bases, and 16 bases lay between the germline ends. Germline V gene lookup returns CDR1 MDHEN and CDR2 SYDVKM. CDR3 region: CASNPPGQSSYNEQFF. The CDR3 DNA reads TGTGCCAGCAACCCGCCCGGACAGAGCTCCTACAATGAGCAGTTCTTC.

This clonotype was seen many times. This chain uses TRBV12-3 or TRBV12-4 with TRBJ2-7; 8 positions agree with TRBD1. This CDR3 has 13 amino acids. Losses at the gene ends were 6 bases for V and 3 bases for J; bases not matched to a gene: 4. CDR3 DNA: TGTGCCAGCAGACGTGGACAGGGCTACGAGCAGTACTTC. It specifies CASRRGQGYEQYF.

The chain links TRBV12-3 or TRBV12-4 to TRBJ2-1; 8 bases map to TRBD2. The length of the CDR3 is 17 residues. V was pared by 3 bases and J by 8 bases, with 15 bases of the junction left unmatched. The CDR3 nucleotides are TGTGCCAGCAGTTTGCCCCGGGACGGGAGGGCCGGCCATGAGCAGTTCTTC. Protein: CASSLPRDGRAGHEQFF.

The CDR3 DNA sequence: TGTGCCAGCAGTGTAGTAGGGTCCTACAATGAGCAGTTCTTC. It codes for CASSVVGSYNEQFF. This chain uses TRBV28 with TRBJ2-1; D gene unclear. The germline V and J ends were trimmed by 5 bases and 1 base, with 9 bases remaining between them. CDR1 is MDHEN, CDR2 SYDVKM, per germline. The CDR3 is 14 residues long.

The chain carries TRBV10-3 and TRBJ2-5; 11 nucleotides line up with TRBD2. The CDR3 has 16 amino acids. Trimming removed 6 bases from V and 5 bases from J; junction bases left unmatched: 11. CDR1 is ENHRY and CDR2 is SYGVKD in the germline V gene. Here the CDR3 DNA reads TGTGCCATCAGGAGAGAACTAGCGGGAGTCGATGAGACCCAGTACTTC. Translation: CAIRRELAGVDETQYF.

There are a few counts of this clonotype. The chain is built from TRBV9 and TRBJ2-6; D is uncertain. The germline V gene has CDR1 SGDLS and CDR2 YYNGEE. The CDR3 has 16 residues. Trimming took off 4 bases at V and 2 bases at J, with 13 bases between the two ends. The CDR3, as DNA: TGTGCCAGCAGCCTCGACCGCTCTACTGGGGCCAACGTCCTGACTTTC. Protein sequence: CASSLDRSTGANVLTF.

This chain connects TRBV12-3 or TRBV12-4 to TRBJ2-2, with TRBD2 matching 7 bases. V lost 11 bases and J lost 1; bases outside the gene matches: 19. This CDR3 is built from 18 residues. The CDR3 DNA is TGTGCCTTCAGTTTACTCGCTATGTGGGAGGGGAACACCGGGGAGCTGTTTTTT. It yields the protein CAFSLLAMWEGNTGELFF.

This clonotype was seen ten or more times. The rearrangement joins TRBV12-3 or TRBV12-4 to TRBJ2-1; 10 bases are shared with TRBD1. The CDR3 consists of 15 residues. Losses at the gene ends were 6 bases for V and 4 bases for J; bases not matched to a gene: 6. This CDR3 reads CASSSGQGVYNEQFF. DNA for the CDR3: TGTGCCAGCAGCTCAGGACAGGGGGTATACAATGAGCAGTTCTTC.

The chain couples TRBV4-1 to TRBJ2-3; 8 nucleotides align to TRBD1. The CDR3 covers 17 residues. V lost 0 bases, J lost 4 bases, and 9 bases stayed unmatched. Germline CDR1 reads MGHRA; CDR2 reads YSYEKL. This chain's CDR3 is CASSQDGAGGLADTQYF. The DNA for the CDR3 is TGCGCCAGCAGCCAAGACGGGGCAGGGGGCTTAGCAGATACGCAGTATTTT.

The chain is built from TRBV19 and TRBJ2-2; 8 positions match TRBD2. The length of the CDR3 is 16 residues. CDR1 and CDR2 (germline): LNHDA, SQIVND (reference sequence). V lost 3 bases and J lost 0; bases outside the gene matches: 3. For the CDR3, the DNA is TGTGCCAGTAGTATTTCGGGGGGGGCGAACACCGGGGAGCTGTTTTTT. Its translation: CASSISGGANTGELFF.

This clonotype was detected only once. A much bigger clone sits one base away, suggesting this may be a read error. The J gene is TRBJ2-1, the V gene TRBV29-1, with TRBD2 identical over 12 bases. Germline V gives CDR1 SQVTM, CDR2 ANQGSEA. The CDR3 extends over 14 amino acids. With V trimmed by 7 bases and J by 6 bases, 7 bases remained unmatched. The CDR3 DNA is TGCAGCGAAGGACTAGCGGGACTTATCAATGAGCAGTTCTTC. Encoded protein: CSEGLAGLINEQFF.

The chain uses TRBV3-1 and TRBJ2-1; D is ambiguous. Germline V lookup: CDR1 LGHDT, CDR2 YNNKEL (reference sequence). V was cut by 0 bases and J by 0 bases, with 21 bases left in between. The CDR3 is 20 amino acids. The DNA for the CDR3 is TGTGCCAGCAGCCAAGATGTGGTGGGCGCCGGCCACAGCTCCTACAATGAGCAGTTCTTC. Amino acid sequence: CASSQDVVGAGHSSYNEQFF.

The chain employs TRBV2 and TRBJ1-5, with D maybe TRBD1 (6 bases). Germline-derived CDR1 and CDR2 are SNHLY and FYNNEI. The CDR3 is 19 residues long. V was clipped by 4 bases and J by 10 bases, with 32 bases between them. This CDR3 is CASSASQGKGSADSSPQHF. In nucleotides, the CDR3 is TGTGCCAGCAGTGCAAGTCAGGGGAAGGGAAGCGCGGACTCCAGCCCCCAGCATTTT.

CDR3 coding DNA: TGTGCCAGCAGCCAGAGATCCCTAGCCAAAAACATTCAGTACTTC. Protein sequence: CASSQRSLAKNIQYF. The J gene is TRBJ2-4, the V gene TRBV27; D not resolved. CDR1 is MNHEY, CDR2 SMNVEV, per germline (reference sequence). This CDR3 contains 15 residues. The V gene lost 6 bases and the J gene lost 0 bases, with 12 bases spanning the gap.